The sequence of this T cell receptor (beta chain) was determined in a study of blood T cell repertoires in COVID-19. Study background: Acute-phase and convalescent COVID-19 samples originated in the United States, Italy and Spain. PBMCs, B-cell-depleted T cells, or T cells provided the cDNA or gDNA that made up the material.

In the source study's methods: Reference gene primers were amplified, and this amplification served to estimate nucleated cell counts. This table comes from immunoSEQ multiplex PCR, and its TCRdb copy is limited to in-frame clones, with some not included. V, J and clone size derive from that table, while D and trimming were established from the DNA sequence. This table holds about 70,000 clones, approximately 86% found once. Looked up from germline, CDR1 is MNHEY and CDR2 is SMNVEV (reference sequence). CDR3 length: 13 residues. V lost 5 bases to trimming and J lost 2 bases, with 9 bases between them.

The sequence came from a woman aged 60 to 75 with acute or convalescent COVID-19. The sequencing sample was made of peripheral blood. This chain joins TRBV27 and TRBJ1-2; D possibly corresponds to TRBD1 (6 bases). The CDR3 reads CASSLDRNYGYTF. The CDR3, as DNA: TGTGCCAGCAGTCTTGACAGGAACTATGGCTACACCTTC.